Listed below are T cell receptor beta chains from one sample, sequenced in a study of blood T cell repertoires in COVID-19. This table comes from immunoSEQ multiplex PCR, and its TCRdb copy is limited to in-frame clones, with some not included. The profile shows about 280,000 clones, approximately 90% of them singletons. The specimen sequenced was PBMCs or T cells enriched from blood (not recorded which). Receptors originate from a woman in her sixties or seventies in a cohort exposed to, infected with or recovered from COVID-19 (not recorded which). The CDR3 runs from the conserved cysteine through the conserved F or W. A D gene is named only where the DNA matches it firmly. Size tells how often a clone was seen (once, few, many) or the class of an expanded clone, and some rows leave it out.

j_call v_call d_call clone_size cdr3_aa cdr3_nt
TRBJ1-5 TRBV11-1 . . CASPFWTKGPNQPQHF TGTGCCAGCCCCTTCTGGACAAAGGGCCCCAATCAGCCCCAGCATTTT
TRBJ1-1 TRBV12-5 TRBD1 . CASGLWTGGSGNTEAFF TGTGCTAGTGGTTTATGGACAGGGGGCAGTGGGAACACTGAAGCTTTCTTT
TRBJ2-3 TRBV10-1 TRBD1 . CASRRGTAITDTQYF TGCGCCAGCAGACGAGGGACAGCAATTACAGATACGCAGTATTTT
TRBJ2-7 TRBV7-2 . . CASSLGVATQNEQYF TGTGCCAGCAGCTTAGGGGTAGCGACCCAAAACGAGCAGTACTTC
TRBJ2-1 TRBV9 TRBD1 . CASSGHRGLNNEQFF TGTGCCAGCAGCGGACACAGGGGGCTGAACAATGAGCAGTTCTTC
TRBJ1-6 TRBV3-1/TRBV3-2 . . CASSQDSNYNSPLHF TGTGCCAGCAGCCAGGACTCAAATTATAATTCACCCCTCCACTTT
TRBJ2-3 TRBV15 . . CATSRAGAPRDTQYF TGTGCCACCAGCAGAGCAGGGGCCCCCAGGGATACGCAGTATTTT
TRBJ1-4 TRBV6-6 TRBD1 . CASRGTATNEKLFF TGTGCCAGCAGAGGGACAGCAACTAATGAAAAACTGTTTTTT
TRBJ1-1 TRBV28 . . CASSFGGWAFF TGTGCCAGCAGTTTTGGAGGGTGGGCTTTCTTT
TRBJ1-5 TRBV18 . . CASSPLGAVGAGRNQPQHF TGTGCCAGCTCACCTCTTGGCGCCGTGGGGGCAGGCCGCAATCAGCCCCAGCATTTT
TRBJ2-1 TRBV10-1 TRBD2 . CASSPGTSGPKQFF TGCGCCAGCAGTCCCGGGACTAGTGGTCCGAAGCAGTTCTTC
TRBJ2-3 TRBV9 . . CASSVGDIRSTDTQYF TGTGCCAGCAGCGTCGGGGACATCCGAAGCACAGATACGCAGTATTTT
TRBJ1-6 TRBV3-1/TRBV3-2 . . CASSPQGPSAYNSPLHF TGTGCCAGCAGCCCACAGGGACCGAGCGCCTATAATTCACCCCTCCACTTT
TRBJ2-2 TRBV18 TRBD1 once CASSPPGQANTGELFF TGTGCCAGCTCACCACCGGGACAGGCTAACACCGGGGAGCTGTTTTTT
TRBJ2-7 TRBV18 . few CASSHRRQASYEQYF TGTGCCAGCTCACACCGGAGGCAGGCTTCCTACGAGCAGTACTTC
TRBJ1-6 TRBV18 TRBD1 . CASSPPGQYNSPLHF TGTGCCAGCTCACCTCCGGGACAGTACAATTCACCCCTCCACTTT
TRBJ2-7 TRBV7-9 TRBD2 . CASSRTSAVGYEQYF TGTGCCAGCAGCAGGACTAGCGCGGTTGGGTACGAGCAGTACTTC
TRBJ1-5 TRBV24-1 . . CATSDEAGNQPQHF TGTGCCACCAGTGATGAGGCAGGCAATCAGCCCCAGCATTTT
TRBJ2-7 TRBV2 TRBD1 . CASSEMTGGKYEQYF TGTGCCAGCAGTGAAATGACAGGGGGCAAATACGAGCAGTACTTC
TRBJ2-7 TRBV7-9 . . CASSLVSGSSYEQYF TGTGCCAGCAGCTTAGTGTCCGGGAGCTCCTACGAGCAGTACTTC
TRBJ2-7 TRBV7-2 . . CASSSRAAGRGGEQYF TGTGCCAGCAGCTCTCGGGCCGCGGGAAGGGGAGGCGAGCAGTACTTC
TRBJ1-5 TRBV18 TRBD1 once CASSTGQGGQPQHF TGTGCCAGCTCAACGGGACAGGGTGGGCAGCCCCAGCATTTT
TRBJ1-1 TRBV11-2 . . CASSYGGTEAFF TGTGCCAGCAGCTATGGGGGGACTGAAGCTTTCTTT
TRBJ2-7 TRBV19 TRBD1 . CASSALTGSLGEQYF TGTGCCAGTAGTGCCTTGACAGGGTCTCTGGGGGAGCAGTACTTC
TRBJ1-5 TRBV28 TRBD1 . CASQSDRVWNQPQHF TGTGCCAGCCAATCGGACAGGGTGTGGAATCAGCCCCAGCATTTT
TRBJ1-2 TRBV19 . few CASSIPGGSVYGYTF TGTGCCAGTAGTATTCCCGGGGGATCGGTCTATGGCTACACCTTC
TRBJ2-7 TRBV6-2/TRBV6-3 . . CASSYGPYEQYF TGTGCCAGCAGTTACGGGCCCTACGAGCAGTACTTC
TRBJ2-7 TRBV9 TRBD1 . CASSGSTGGIDEQYF TGTGCCAGCAGCGGATCAACAGGGGGAATAGACGAGCAGTACTTC
TRBJ2-7 TRBV18 TRBD1 . CASSPNDRGPNEQYF TGTGCCAGCTCACCGAATGACAGGGGGCCGAACGAGCAGTACTTC
TRBJ2-5 TRBV28 . . CASSSGQRSQETQYF TGTGCCAGCAGTTCCGGACAGCGGTCACAAGAGACCCAGTACTTC
TRBJ1-2 TRBV5-6 . . CASSSTGHDYGYTF TGTGCCAGCAGCTCCACAGGGCACGACTATGGCTACACCTTC
TRBJ1-2 TRBV28 . once CASSLSGIGGYTF TGTGCCAGCAGTTTATCAGGGATTGGAGGCTACACCTTC
TRBJ2-7 TRBV11-2 . . CASSSGTGLNEQYF TGTGCCAGCAGCAGCGGGACAGGACTAAACGAGCAGTACTTC
TRBJ2-3 TRBV30 TRBD2 . CAWSATSGRTDTQYF TGTGCCTGGAGTGCAACTAGCGGGAGGACAGATACGCAGTATTTT
TRBJ1-4 TRBV19 . . CASSINGGARNEKLFF TGTGCCAGTAGTATTAACGGAGGGGCGCGAAATGAAAAACTGTTTTTT
TRBJ1-2 TRBV27 . . CASRRGQDPLTNYGYTF TGTGCCAGCCGCCGCGGGCAGGATCCCCTAACTAACTATGGCTACACCTTC
TRBJ2-5 TRBV7-9 TRBD2 . CASGRGTQETQYF TGTGCCAGCGGGCGGGGGACTCAAGAGACCCAGTACTTC
TRBJ1-2 TRBV28 . . CASSSATEASPGYTF TGTGCCAGCAGTTCGGCGACTGAGGCCTCGCCTGGCTACACCTTC
TRBJ2-5 TRBV5-6 . . CASSWQNLFGETQYF TGTGCCAGCAGCTGGCAGAATTTGTTTGGAGAGACCCAGTACTTC
TRBJ1-1 TRBV7-6 . . CASSPTGFGDTEAFF TGTGCCAGCAGCCCCACAGGGTTTGGGGACACTGAAGCTTTCTTT
TRBJ2-1 TRBV3-1/TRBV3-2 TRBD2 . CASSQTGLAAYNEQFF TGTGCCAGCAGCCAAACGGGACTAGCGGCTTACAATGAGCAGTTCTTC
TRBJ2-1 TRBV9 TRBD2 . CASSPWSGSSYNEQFF TGTGCCAGCAGCCCCTGGAGCGGGAGCTCCTACAATGAGCAGTTCTTC
TRBJ2-1 TRBV3-1/TRBV3-2 . . CASSQGFLHTVF TGTGCCAGCAGCCAAGGCTTTCTCCACACCGTCTTC
TRBJ2-3 TRBV7-2 TRBD2 . CASSSQAGGGITDTQYF TGTGCCAGCAGCTCGCAAGCGGGAGGAGGAATCACAGATACGCAGTATTTT
TRBJ1-2 TRBV30 TRBD1 . CAWSVAGGYGYTF TGTGCCTGGAGTGTAGCAGGGGGCTATGGCTACACCTTC
TRBJ1-5 TRBV28 TRBD1 . CASRPRGTGNNQPQHF TGTGCCAGCAGACCCAGGGGGACAGGGAACAATCAGCCCCAGCATTTT
TRBJ1-5 TRBV19 . . CASSKLNQPQHF TGTGCCAGTAGTAAGCTCAATCAGCCCCAGCATTTT
TRBJ1-3 TRBV3-1/TRBV3-2 TRBD1 . CASRADRGGGNTIYF TGTGCCAGCAGGGCTGACAGGGGAGGCGGAAACACCATATATTTT